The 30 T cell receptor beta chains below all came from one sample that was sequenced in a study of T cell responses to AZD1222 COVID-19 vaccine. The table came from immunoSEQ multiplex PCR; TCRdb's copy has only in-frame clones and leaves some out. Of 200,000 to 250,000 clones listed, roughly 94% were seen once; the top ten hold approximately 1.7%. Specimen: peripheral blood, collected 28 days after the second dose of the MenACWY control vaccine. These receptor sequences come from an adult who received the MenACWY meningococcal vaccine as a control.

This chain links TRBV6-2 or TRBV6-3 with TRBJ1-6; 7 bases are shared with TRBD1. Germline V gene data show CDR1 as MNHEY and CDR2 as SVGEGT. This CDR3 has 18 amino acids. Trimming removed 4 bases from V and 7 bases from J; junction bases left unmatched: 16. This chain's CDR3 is CASSSLPAGVTGNSPLHF. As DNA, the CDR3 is TGTGCCAGCAGTTCCCTCCCGGCGGGGGTGACAGGGAATTCACCCCTCCACTTT.

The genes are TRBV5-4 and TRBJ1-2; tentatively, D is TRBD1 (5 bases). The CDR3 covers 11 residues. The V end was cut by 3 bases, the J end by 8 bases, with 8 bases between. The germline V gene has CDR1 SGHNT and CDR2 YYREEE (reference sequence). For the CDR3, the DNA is TGTGCCAGCAGCTCGAGACAGGGCTACACCTTC. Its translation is CASSSRQGYTF.

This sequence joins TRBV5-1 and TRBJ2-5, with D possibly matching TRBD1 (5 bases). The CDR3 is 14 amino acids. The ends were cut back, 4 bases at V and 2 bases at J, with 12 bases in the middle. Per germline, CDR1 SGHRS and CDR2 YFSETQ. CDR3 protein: CASSPGSLQETQYF. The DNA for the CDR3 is TGCGCCAGCAGCCCAGGGTCTTTGCAAGAGACCCAGTACTTC. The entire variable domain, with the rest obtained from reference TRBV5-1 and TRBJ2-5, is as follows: KAGVTQTPRYLIKTRGQQVTLSCSPISGHRSVSWYQQTPGQGLQFLFEYFSETQRNKGNFPGRFSGRQFSNSRSEMNVSTLELGDSALYLCASSPGSLQETQYFGPGTRLLVL.

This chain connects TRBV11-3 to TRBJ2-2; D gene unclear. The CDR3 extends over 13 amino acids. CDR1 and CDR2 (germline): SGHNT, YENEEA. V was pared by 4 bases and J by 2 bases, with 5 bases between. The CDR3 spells CASSSGNTGELFF. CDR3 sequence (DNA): TGTGCCAGCAGCTCTGGTAACACCGGGGAGCTGTTTTTT.

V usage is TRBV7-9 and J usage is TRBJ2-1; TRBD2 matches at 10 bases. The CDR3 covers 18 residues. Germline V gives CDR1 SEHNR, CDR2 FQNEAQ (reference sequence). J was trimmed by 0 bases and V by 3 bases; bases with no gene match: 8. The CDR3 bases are TGTGCCAGCAGCTTCGAGGGTGGACTAGCGGACTCCTACAATGAGCAGTTCTTC. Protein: CASSFEGGLADSYNEQFF.

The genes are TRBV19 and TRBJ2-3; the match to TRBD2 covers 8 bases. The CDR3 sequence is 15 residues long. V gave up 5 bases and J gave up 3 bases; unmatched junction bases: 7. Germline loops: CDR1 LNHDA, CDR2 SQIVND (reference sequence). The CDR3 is CASSDSGRGTDTQYF. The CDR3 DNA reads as TGTGCCAGTAGTGACAGCGGGAGAGGGACAGATACGCAGTATTTT.

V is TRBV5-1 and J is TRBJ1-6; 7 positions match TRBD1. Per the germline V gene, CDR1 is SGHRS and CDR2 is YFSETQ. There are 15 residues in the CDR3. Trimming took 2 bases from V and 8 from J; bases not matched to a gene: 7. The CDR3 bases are TGCGCCAGCAGCTTTTTACAGGGGATTGATTCACCCCTCCACTTT. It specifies CASSFLQGIDSPLHF.

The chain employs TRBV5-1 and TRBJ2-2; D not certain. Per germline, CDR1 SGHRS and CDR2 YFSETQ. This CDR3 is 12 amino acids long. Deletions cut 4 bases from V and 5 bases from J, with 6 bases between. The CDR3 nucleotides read TGCGCCAGCAGCCTAGATACCGGGGAGCTGTTTTTT. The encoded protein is CASSLDTGELFF. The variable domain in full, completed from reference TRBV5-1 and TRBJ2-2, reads KAGVTQTPRYLIKTRGQQVTLSCSPISGHRSVSWYQQTPGQGLQFLFEYFSETQRNKGNFPGRFSGRQFSNSRSEMNVSTLELGDSALYLCASSLDTGELFFGEGSRLTVL.

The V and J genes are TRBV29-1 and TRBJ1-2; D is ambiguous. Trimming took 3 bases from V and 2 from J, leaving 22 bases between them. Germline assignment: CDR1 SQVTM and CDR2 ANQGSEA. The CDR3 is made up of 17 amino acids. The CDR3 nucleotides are TGCAGCGTTGACGGTGGCCAACTCGTGGCTTCCAACTATGGCTACACCTTC. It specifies CSVDGGQLVASNYGYTF. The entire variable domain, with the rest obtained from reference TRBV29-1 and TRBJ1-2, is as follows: SAVISQKPSRDICQRGTSLTIQCQVDSQVTMMFWYRQQPGQSLTLIATANQGSEATYESGFVIDKFPISRPNLTFSTLTVSNMSPEDSSIYLCSVDGGQLVASNYGYTFGSGTRLTVV.

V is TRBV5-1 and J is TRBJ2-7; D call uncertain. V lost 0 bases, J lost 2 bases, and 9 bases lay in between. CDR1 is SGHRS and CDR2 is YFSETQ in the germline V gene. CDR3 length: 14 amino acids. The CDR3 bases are TGCGCCAGCAGCTTGGTTGCGCCGACCTACGAGCAGTACTTC. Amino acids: CASSLVAPTYEQYF.

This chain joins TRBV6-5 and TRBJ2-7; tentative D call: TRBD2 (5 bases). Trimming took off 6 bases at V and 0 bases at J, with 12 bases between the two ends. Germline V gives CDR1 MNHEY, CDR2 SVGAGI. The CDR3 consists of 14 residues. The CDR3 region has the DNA TGTGCCAGCAGCTACCTAGCCCTCTCCTACGAGCAGTACTTC. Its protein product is CASSYLALSYEQYF.

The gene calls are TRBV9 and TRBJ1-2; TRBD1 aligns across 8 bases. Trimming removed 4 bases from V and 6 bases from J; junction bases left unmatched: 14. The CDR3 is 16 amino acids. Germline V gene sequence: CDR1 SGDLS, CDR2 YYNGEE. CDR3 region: CASSPLVTGDRDGYTF. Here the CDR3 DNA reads TGTGCCAGCAGCCCCCTCGTGACAGGGGATAGAGATGGCTACACCTTC.

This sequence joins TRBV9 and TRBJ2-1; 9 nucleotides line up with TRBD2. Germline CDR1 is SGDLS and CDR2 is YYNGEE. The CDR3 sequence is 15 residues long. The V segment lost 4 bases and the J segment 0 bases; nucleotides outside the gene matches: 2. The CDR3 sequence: CASSISGSSYNEQFF. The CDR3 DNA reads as TGTGCCAGCAGCATTAGCGGGAGCTCCTACAATGAGCAGTTCTTC. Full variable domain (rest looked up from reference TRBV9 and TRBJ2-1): DSGVTQTPKHLITATGQRVTLRCSPRSGDLSVYWYQQSLDQGLQFLIQYYNGEERAKGNILERFSAQQFPDLHSELNLSSLELGDSALYFCASSISGSSYNEQFFGPGTRLTVL.

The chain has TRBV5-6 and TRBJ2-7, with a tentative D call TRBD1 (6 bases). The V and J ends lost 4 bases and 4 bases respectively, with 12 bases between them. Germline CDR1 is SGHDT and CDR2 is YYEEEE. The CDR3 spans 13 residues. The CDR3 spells CASSGYREYEQYF. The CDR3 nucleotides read TGTGCCAGCAGCGGGTACAGGGAATACGAGCAGTACTTC.

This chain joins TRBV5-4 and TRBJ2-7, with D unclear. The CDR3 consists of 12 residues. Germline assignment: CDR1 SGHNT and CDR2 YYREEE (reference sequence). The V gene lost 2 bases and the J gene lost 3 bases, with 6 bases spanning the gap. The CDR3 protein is CASSLSGYEQYF. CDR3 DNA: TGTGCCAGCAGCTTATCTGGCTACGAGCAGTACTTC.

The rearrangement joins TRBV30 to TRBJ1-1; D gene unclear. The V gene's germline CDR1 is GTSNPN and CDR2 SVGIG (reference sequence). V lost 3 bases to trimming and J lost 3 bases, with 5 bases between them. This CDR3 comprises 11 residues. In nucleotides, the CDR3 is TGTGCCTGGAGGCAGGACACTGAAGCTTTCTTT. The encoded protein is CAWRQDTEAFF.

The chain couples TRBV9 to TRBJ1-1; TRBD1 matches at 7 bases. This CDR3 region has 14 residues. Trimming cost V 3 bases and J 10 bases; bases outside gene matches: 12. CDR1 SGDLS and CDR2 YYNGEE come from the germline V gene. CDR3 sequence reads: CASSAQTGSVVAFF. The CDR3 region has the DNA TGTGCCAGCAGCGCCCAGACAGGGAGTGTCGTAGCTTTCTTT.

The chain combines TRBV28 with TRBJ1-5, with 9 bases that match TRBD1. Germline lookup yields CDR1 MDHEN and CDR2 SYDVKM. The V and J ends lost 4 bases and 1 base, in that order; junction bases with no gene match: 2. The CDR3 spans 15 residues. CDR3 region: CASSWDRDSNQPQHF. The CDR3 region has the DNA TGTGCCAGCAGTTGGGACAGGGACAGCAATCAGCCCCAGCATTTT.

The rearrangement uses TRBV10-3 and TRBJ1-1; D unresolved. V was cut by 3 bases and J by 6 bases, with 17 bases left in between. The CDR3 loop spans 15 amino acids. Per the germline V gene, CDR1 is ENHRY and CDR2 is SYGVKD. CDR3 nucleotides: TGTGCCATCAGTGAAGTCTCAACCCGGGTGCCTGAAGCTTTCTTT. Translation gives CAISEVSTRVPEAFF.

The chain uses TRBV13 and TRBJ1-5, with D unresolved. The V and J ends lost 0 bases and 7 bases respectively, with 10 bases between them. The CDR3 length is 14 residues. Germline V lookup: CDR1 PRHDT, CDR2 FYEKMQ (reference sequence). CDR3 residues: CASSLGGQDQPQHF. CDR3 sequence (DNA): TGTGCCAGCAGCTTAGGGGGTCAAGACCAGCCCCAGCATTTT.

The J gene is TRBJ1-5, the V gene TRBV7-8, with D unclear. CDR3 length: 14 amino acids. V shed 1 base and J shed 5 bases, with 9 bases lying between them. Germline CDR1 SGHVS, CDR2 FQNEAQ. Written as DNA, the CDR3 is TGTGCCAGCAGCTTAGACGGTCCCTATCAGCCCCAGCATTTT. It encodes CASSLDGPYQPQHF.

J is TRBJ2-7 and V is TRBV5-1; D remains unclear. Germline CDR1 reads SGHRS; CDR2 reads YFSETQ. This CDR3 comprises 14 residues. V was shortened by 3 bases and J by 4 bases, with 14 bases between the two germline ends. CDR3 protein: CASSSRPGRYEQYF. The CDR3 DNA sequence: TGCGCCAGCAGCTCCCGTCCCGGTCGGTACGAGCAGTACTTC.

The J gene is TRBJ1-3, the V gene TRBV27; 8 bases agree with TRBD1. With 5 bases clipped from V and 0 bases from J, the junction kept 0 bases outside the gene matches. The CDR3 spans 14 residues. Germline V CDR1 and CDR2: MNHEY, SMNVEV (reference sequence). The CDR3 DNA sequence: TGTGCCAGCAGTACAGGGGGCTCTGGAAACACCATATATTTT. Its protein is CASSTGGSGNTIYF.

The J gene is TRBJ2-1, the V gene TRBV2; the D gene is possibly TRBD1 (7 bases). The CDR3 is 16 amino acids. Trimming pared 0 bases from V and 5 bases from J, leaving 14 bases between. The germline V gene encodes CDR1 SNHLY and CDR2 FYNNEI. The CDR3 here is CASSEASGGLNNEQFF. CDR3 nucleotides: TGTGCCAGCAGTGAAGCCTCAGGGGGACTTAACAATGAGCAGTTCTTC.

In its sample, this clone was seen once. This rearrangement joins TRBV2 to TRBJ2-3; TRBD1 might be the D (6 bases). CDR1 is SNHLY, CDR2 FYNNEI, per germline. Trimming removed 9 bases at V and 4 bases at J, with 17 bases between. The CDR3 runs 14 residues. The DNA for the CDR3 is TGTGCCAGGGGGACCCCTGGGGGCGCAGATACGCAGTATTTT. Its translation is CARGTPGGADTQYF.

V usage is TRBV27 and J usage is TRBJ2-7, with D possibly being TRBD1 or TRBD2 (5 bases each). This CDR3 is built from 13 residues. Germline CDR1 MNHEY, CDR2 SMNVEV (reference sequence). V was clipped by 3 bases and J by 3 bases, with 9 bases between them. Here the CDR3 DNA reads TGTGCCAGCAGTTTGGGACGGATCTACGAGCAGTACTTC. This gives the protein CASSLGRIYEQYF.

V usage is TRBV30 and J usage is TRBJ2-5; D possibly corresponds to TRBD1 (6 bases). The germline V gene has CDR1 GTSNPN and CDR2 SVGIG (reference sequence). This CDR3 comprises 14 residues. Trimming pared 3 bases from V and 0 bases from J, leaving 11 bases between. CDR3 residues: CAWSGEGDQETQYF. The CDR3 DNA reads TGTGCCTGGAGCGGTGAGGGGGACCAAGAGACCCAGTACTTC.

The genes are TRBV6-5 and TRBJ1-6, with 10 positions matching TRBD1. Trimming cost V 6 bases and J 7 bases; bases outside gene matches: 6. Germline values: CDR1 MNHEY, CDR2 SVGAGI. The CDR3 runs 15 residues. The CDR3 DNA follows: TGTGCCAGCAGACGGGACAGGGGATCGAATTCACCCCTCCACTTT. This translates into CASRRDRGSNSPLHF.

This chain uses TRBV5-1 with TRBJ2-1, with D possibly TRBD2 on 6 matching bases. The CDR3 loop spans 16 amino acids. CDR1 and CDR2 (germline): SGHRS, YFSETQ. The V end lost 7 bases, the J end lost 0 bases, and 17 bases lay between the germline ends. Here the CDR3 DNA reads TGCGCCAGCGGCGGGCGGGCGGGGAGCTCCTACAATGAGCAGTTCTTC. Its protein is CASGGRAGSSYNEQFF.

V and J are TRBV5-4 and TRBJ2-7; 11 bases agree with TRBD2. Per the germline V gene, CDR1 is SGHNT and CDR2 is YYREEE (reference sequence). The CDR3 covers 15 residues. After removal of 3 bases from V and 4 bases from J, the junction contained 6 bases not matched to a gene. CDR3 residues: CASSSGTSGNYEQYF. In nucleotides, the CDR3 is TGTGCCAGCAGCTCTGGGACTAGCGGTAATTACGAGCAGTACTTC.